The clone carrying this TCR beta chain was seen more than once but under ten times. TCRdb recomputed calls from the RT-PCR reads with MiXCR, one row per CDR3 protein. The sample contains fewer than 180,000 distinct CDR3 sequences, over 35% of which appear only once. The sample belongs to a study of patients and donors after allogeneic stem cell transplantation. The CDR3 has 13 amino acids. The germline V and J ends were trimmed by 6 bases and 4 bases, with 12 bases remaining between them. Germline assignment: CDR1 MDHEN and CDR2 SYDVKM. The gene calls are TRBV28 and TRBJ1-2; D is undetermined. Material for sequencing was blood, either unsorted or a sorted T cell fraction (not recorded which). This clonotype originated in a human donor who was either an allogeneic HSCT recipient or a stem cell or donor lymphocyte infusion donor (not recorded which). It is not recorded whose cells these are; they may come from a transplant donor. This CDR3 is CASRGQDRYGYTF. The CDR3 bases are TGTGCCAGCAGGGGCCAGGACCGCTATGGCTACACCTTC.